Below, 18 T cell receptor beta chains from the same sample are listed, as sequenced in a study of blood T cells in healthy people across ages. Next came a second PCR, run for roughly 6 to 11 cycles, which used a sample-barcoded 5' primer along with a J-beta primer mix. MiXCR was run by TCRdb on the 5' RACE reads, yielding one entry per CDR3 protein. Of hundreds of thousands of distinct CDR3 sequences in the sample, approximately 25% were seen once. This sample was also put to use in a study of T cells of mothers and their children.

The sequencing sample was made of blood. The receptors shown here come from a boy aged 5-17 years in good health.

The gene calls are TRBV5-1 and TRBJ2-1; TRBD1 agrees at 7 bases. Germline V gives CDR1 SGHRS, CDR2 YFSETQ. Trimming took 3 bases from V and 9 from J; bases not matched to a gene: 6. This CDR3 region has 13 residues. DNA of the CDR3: TGCGCCAGCAGCTCGGGACAGTATTCTGAGCAGTTCTTC. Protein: CASSSGQYSEQFF.

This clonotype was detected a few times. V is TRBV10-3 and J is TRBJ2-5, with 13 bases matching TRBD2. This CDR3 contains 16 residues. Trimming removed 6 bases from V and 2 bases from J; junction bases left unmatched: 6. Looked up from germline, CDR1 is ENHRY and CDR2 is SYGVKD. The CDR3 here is CAIRPGLAGVQETQYF. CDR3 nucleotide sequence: TGTGCCATCAGGCCCGGACTAGCGGGAGTACAAGAGACCCAGTACTTC.

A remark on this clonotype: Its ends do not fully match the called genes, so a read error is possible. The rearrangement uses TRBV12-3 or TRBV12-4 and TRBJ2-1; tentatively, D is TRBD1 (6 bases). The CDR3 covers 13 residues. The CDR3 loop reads CAGRQQGRDEQFF. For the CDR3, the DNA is TGTGCCGGCAGACAACAGGGTAGGGATGAGCAGTTCTTC.

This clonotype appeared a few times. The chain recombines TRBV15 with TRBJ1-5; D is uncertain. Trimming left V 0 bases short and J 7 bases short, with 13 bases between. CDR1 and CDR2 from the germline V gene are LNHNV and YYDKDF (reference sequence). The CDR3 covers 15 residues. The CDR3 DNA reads TGTGCCACCAGCAGAGATCTTGGGTTTTCGCAGCCCCAGCATTTT. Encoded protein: CATSRDLGFSQPQHF. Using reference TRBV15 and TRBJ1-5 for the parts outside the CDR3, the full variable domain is DAMVIQNPRYQVTQFGKPVTLSCSQTLNHNVMYWYQQKSSQAPKLLFHYYDKDFNNEADTPDNFQSRRPNTSFCFLDIRSPGLGDTAMYLCATSRDLGFSQPQHFGDGTRLSIL.

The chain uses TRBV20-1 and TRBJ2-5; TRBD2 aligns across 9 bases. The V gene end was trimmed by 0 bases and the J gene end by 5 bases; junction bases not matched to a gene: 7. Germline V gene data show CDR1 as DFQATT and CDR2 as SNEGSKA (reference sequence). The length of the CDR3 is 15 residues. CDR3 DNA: TGCAGTGCTAGAGATAGGGGACTAGCACATGAGACCCAGTACTTC. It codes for CSARDRGLAHETQYF.

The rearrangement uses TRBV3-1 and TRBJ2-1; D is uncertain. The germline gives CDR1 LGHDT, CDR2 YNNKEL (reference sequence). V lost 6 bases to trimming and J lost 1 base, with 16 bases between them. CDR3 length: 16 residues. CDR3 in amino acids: CASSQEPASSYNEQFF. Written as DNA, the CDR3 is TGTGCCAGCAGTCAGGAGCCGGCGAGTTCCTACAATGAGCAGTTCTTC.

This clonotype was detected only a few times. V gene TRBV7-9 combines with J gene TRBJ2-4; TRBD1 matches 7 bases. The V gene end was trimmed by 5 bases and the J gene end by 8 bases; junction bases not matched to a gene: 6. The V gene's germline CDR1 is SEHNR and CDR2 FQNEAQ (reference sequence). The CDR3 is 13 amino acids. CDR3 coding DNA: TGTGCCAGCAGCGCGAGGGGGCCTGACATTCAGTACTTC. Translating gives CASSARGPDIQYF. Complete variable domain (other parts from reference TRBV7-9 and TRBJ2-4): DTGVSQNPRHKITKRGQNVTFRCDPISEHNRLYWYRQTLGQGPEFLTYFQNEAQLEKSRLLSDRFSAERPKGSFSTLEIQRTEQGDSAMYLCASSARGPDIQYFGAGTRLSVL.

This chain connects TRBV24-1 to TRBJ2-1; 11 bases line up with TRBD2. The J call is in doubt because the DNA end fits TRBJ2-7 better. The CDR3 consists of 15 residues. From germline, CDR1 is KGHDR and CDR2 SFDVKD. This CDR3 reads CATSDGTSGTYEQYF. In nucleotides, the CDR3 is TGTGCCACCAGTGACGGGACTAGCGGAACCTACGAGCAGTACTTC.

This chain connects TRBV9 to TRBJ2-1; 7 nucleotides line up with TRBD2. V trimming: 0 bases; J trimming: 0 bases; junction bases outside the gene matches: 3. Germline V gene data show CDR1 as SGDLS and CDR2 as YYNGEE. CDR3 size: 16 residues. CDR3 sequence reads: CASSVEGLVSYNEQFF. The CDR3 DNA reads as TGTGCCAGCAGCGTAGAAGGACTAGTCTCCTACAATGAGCAGTTCTTC.

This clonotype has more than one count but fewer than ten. The CDR3 nucleotides are TGTGCCAGCAGCCCTGGACCGCGCTCTGGGGCCAACGTCCTGACTTTC. Residues: CASSPGPRSGANVLTF. The chain joins TRBV2 to TRBJ2-6; D ambiguous. Germline assignment: CDR1 SNHLY and CDR2 FYNNEI. Trimming took 6 bases from V and 0 from J, leaving 12 bases between them. The CDR3 is 16 residues long.

The CDR3 here is CASSRVEDTGELFF. Here the CDR3 DNA reads TGTGCCAGCAGCCGGGTTGAGGACACCGGGGAGCTGTTTTTT. The chain employs TRBV4-2 and TRBJ2-2, with D hard to call. Germline CDR1 is LGHNA and CDR2 is YNFKEQ. The CDR3 runs 14 residues. The germline V and J ends were trimmed by 4 bases and 3 bases, with 9 bases remaining between them.

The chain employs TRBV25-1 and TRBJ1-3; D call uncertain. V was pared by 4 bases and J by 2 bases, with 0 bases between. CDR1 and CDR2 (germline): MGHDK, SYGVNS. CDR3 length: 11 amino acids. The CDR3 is CASSAGNTIYF. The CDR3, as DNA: TGTGCCAGCAGTGCTGGAAACACCATATATTTT.

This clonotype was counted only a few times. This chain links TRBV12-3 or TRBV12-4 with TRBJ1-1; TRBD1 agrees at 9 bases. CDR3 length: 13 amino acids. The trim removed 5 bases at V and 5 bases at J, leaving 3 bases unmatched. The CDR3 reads CASSRTGVTEAFF. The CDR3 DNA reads TGTGCCAGCAGTAGGACAGGGGTGACTGAAGCTTTCTTT.

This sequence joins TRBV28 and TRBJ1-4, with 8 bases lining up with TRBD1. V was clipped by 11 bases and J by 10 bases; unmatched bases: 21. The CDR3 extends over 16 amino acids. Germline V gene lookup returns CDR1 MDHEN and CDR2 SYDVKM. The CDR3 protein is CASQFGSETGVGKLFF. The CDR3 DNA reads TGTGCCTCCCAGTTTGGGTCCGAGACAGGGGTTGGAAAACTGTTTTTT.

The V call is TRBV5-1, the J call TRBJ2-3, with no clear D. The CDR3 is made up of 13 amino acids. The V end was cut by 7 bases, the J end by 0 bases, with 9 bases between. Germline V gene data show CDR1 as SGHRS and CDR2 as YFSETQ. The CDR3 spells CASGSGSTDTQYF. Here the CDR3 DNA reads TGCGCCAGCGGTTCGGGTAGCACAGATACGCAGTATTTT.

The CDR3 spells CASSVGAGTGNNEQFF. In DNA form, the CDR3 reads TGTGCCAGCAGCGTAGGCGCCGGGACGGGGAACAATGAGCAGTTCTTC. J is TRBJ2-1 and V is TRBV9; D is tentatively TRBD1 or TRBD2 (5 bases each). This CDR3 region has 16 residues. V lost 0 bases, J lost 5 bases, and 15 bases lay in between. CDR1 is SGDLS and CDR2 is YYNGEE in the germline V gene.

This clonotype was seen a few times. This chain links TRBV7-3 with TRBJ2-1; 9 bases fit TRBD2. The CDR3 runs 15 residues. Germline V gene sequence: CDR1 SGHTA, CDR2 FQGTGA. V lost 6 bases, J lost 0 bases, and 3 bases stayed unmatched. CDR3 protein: CASRASGASYNEQFF. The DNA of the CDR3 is TGTGCCAGCAGGGCTAGCGGGGCCTCCTACAATGAGCAGTTCTTC.

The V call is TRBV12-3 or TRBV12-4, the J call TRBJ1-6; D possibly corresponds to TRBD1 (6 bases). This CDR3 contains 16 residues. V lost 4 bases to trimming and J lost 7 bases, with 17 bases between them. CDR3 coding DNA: TGTGCCAGCAGTTCAGCTAGTAGGGGGGTGAATTCACCCCTCCACTTT. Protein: CASSSASRGVNSPLHF.